A single sample gave rise to the 5 T cell receptor beta chains below, sequenced in a study of technical replicates of blood from a handful of donors. The table came from immunoSEQ multiplex PCR; TCRdb's copy has only in-frame clones and leaves some out. This sample has tens of thousands of clones, with approximately 87% found just once. The sequenced sample was PBMCs. These receptors were collected from a human donor in good health. Some clones in this sample may be carry-over from other donors' samples.

This rearrangement joins TRBV6-5 to TRBJ1-1, with TRBD1 matching 7 bases. Per the germline V gene, CDR1 is MNHEY and CDR2 is SVGAGI. This CDR3 region has 16 residues. V trimming: 4 bases; J trimming: 4 bases; junction bases outside the gene matches: 12. CDR3 sequence reads: CASSWGTGAIGTEAFF. The CDR3 region has the DNA TGTGCCAGCAGTTGGGGTACAGGGGCTATTGGCACTGAAGCTTTCTTT.

Only one count was recorded for this clone. The V and J genes are TRBV27 and TRBJ1-1; D is uncertain. Trimming left V 6 bases short and J 5 bases short, with 13 bases between. CDR3 length equals 13 residues. The germline V gene has CDR1 MNHEY and CDR2 SMNVEV (reference sequence). CDR3 bases: TGTGCCAGCAGACTAGCGGCGGGGACTGAAGCTTTCTTT. Translating it yields CASRLAAGTEAFF.

The rearrangement joins TRBV6-1 to TRBJ1-1, with 8 bases that match TRBD1. This CDR3 comprises 15 residues. Germline-derived CDR1 and CDR2 are MNHNS and SASEGT. The junction had 9 bases not matched to a gene; V was cut back by 8 bases and J by 1 base. The chain's CDR3 is CASQRAGTGNTEAFF. CDR3 nucleotide sequence: TGTGCCAGCCAAAGAGCAGGGACAGGGAACACTGAAGCTTTCTTT.

The rearrangement links TRBV18 to TRBJ2-6; D may be TRBD2 (5 bases). This CDR3 is built from 13 residues. V lost 7 bases to trimming and J lost 4 bases, with 8 bases between them. Germline loops: CDR1 KGHSH, CDR2 LQKENI. CDR3 residues: CASYAGGANVLTF. For the CDR3, the DNA is TGTGCCAGCTACGCGGGCGGGGCCAACGTCCTGACTTTC.

The chain is built from TRBV18 and TRBJ1-4; TRBD1 agrees at 7 bases. Per the germline V gene, CDR1 is KGHSH and CDR2 is LQKENI. The V segment lost 6 bases and the J segment 6 bases; nucleotides outside the gene matches: 7. This CDR3 is 14 amino acids long. CDR3 amino acids: CASSLDRSHEKLFF. CDR3 nucleotides: TGTGCCAGCTCTCTGGACAGGTCGCATGAAAAACTGTTTTTT.